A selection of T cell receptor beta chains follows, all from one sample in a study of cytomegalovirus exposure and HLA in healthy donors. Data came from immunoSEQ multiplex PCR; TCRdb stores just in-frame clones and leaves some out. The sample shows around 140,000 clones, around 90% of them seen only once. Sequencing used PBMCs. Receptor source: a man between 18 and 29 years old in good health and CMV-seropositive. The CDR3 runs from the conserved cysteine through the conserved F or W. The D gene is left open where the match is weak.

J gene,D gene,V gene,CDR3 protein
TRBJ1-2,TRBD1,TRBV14,CASSPTTGVYGYTF
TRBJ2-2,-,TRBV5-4,CASSFNTGELFF
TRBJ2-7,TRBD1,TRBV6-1,CASSELPGGGSYEQYF
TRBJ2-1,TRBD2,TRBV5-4,CATRIKSGINYNEQFF
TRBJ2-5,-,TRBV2,CAIKETQYF
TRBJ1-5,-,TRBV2,CASAAEGGMNQPQHF
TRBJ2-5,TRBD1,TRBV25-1,CASRDRGRETQYF
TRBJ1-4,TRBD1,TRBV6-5,CASSYQQGINEKLFF
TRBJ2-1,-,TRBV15,CATSRVRTGSYNEQFF
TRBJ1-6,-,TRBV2,CASSDSEFPPLHF
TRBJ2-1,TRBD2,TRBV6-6,CASSPLAGPYNEQFF
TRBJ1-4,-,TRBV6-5,CASSYSIGAPEKLFF
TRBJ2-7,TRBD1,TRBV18,CASSPGQGNYEQYF
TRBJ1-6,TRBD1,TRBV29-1,CSVEDRDSRVHF
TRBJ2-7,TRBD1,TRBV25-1,CASSAKPNRDSNSYEQYF
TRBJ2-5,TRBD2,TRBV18,CASSPPLRGGETQYF
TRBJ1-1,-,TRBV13,CASSSELDTEAFF
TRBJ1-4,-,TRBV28,CASSLGGATNEKLFF
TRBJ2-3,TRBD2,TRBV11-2,CASRRGGRDTQYF
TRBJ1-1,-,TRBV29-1,CSVRWTEYTEAFF
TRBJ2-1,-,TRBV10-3,CAISDHQLRVGGRNEQFF
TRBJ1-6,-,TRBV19,CASSIQGGGSPLHF
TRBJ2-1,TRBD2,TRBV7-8,CASSSSGGGIYEQFF
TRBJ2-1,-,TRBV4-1,CASSQDGLGEQFF
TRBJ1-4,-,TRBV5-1,CASSFQDNEKLFF
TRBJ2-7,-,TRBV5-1,CASSDRQDPSWYEQYF